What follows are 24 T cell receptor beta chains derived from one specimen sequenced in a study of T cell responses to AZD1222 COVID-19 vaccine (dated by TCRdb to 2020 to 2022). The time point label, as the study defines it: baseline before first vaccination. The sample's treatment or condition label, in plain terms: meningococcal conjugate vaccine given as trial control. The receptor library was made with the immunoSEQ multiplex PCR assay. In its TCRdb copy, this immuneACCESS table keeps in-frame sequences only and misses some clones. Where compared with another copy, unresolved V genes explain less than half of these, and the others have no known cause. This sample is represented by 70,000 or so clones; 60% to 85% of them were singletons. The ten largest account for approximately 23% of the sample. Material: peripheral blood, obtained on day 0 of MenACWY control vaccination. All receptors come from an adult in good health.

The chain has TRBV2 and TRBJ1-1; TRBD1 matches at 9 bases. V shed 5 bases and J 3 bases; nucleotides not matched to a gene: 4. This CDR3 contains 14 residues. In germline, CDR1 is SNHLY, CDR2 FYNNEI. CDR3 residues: CASSRRQGDTEAFF. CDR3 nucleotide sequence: TGTGCCAGCAGTCGGAGACAGGGGGACACTGAAGCTTTCTTT.

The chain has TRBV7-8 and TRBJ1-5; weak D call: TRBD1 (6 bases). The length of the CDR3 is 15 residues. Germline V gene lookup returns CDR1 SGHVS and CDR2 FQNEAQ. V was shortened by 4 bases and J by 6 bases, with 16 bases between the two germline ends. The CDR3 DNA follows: TGTGCCAGCAGCTCTTATACAGGGCTCGGTCAGCCCCAGCATTTT. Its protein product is CASSSYTGLGQPQHF.

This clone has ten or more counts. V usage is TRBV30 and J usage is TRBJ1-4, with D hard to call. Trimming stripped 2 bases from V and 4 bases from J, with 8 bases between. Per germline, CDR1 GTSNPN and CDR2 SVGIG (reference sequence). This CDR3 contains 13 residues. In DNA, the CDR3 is TGTGCCTGGAGTAGAGGCGGTAATGAAAAACTGTTTTTT. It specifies CAWSRGGNEKLFF.

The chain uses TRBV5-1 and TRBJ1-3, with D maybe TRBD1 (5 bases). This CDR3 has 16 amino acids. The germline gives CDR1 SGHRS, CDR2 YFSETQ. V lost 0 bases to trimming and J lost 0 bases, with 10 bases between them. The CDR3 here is CASSLAGGISGNTIYF. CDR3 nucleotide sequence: TGCGCCAGCAGCTTGGCTGGGGGAATCTCTGGAAACACCATATATTTT.

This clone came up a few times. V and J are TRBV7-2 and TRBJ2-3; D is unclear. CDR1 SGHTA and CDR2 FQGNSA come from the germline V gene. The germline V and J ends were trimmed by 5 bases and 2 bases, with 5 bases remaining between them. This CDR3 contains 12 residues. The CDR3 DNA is TGTGCCAGCAGCGCGACCACAGATACGCAGTATTTT. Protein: CASSATTDTQYF.

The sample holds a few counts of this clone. The CDR3 nucleotides are TGTGCCAGCAGCCGCACCTTGGGGGCCCATTACGATGAGCAGTTCTTC. It yields the protein CASSRTLGAHYDEQFF. The gene calls are TRBV5-4 and TRBJ2-1; perhaps TRBD1 as D (6 bases). Trimming removed 4 bases from V and 8 bases from J, with 22 bases in between. Germline V gene lookup returns CDR1 SGHNT and CDR2 YYREEE (reference sequence). The CDR3 has 16 amino acids.

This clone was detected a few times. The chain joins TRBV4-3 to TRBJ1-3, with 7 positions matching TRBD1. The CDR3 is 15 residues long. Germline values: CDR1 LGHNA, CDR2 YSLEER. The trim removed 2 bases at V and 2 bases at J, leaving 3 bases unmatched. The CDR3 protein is CASSQNTGAGNTIYF. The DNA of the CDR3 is TGCGCCAGCAGCCAAAACACAGGGGCTGGAAACACCATATATTTT.

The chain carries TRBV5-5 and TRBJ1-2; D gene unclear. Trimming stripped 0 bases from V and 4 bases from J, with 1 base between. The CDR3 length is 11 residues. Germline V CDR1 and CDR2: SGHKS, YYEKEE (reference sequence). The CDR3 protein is CASSLAYGYTF. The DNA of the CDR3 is TGTGCCAGCAGCTTGGCCTATGGCTACACCTTC.

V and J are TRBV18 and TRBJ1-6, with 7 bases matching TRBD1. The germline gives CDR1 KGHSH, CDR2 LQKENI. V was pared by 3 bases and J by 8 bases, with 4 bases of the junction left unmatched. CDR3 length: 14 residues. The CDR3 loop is CASSPPGQYSPLHF. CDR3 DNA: TGTGCCAGCTCACCTCCGGGACAGTATTCACCCCTCCACTTT.

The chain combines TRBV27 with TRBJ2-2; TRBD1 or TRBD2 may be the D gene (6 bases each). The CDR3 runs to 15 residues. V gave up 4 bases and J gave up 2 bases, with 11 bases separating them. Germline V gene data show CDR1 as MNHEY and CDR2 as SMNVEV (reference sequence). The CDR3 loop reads CASSSGDSNTGELFF. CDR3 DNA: TGTGCCAGCAGTTCAGGGGACTCAAACACCGGGGAGCTGTTTTTT.

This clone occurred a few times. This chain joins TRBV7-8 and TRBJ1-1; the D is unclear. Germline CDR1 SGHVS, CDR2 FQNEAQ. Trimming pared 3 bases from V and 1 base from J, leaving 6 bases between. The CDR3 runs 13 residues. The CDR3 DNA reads TGTGCCAGCAGCTTTACAGAGAACACTGAAGCTTTCTTT. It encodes CASSFTENTEAFF.

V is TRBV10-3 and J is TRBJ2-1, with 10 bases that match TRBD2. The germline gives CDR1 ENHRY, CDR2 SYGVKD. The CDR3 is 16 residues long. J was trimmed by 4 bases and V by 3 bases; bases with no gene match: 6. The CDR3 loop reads CAISDPTSGLYNEQFF. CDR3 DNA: TGTGCCATCAGTGACCCGACTAGCGGGTTATACAATGAGCAGTTCTTC.

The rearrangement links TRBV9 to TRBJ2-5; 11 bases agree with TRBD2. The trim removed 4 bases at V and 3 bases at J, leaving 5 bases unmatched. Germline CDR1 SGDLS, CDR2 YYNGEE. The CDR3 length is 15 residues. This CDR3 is CASSIMGLAEETQYF. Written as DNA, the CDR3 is TGTGCCAGCAGCATTATGGGACTAGCGGAAGAGACCCAGTACTTC.

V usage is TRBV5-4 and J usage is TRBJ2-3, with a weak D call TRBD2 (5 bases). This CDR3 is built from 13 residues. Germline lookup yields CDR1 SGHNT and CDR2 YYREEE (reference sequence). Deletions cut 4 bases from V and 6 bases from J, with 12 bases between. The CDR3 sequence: CASSLSPGDTQYF. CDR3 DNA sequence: TGTGCCAGCAGCCTAAGCCCGGGGGATACGCAGTATTTT. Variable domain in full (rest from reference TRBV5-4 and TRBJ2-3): ETGVTQSPTHLIKTRGQQVTLRCSSQSGHNTVSWYQQALGQGPQFIFQYYREEENGRGNFPPRFSGLQFPNYSSELNVNALELDDSALYLCASSLSPGDTQYFGPGTRLTVL.

The CDR3 bases are TGTGCCAGCAGCGAGAGGGGAGGAAATAATTCACCCCTCCACTTT. Translated, it gives CASSERGGNNSPLHF. This rearrangement joins TRBV7-2 to TRBJ1-6; D is perhaps TRBD1 (5 bases). The germline V gene encodes CDR1 SGHTA and CDR2 FQGNSA. Trimming removed 5 bases at V and 5 bases at J, with 13 bases between. The CDR3 extends over 15 amino acids.

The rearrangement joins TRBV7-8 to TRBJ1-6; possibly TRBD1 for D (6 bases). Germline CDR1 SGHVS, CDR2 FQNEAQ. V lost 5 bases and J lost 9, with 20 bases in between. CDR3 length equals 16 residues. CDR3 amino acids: CASSRQVVWEISPLHF. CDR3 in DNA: TGTGCCAGCAGCCGACAGGTAGTGTGGGAAATTTCACCCCTCCACTTT.

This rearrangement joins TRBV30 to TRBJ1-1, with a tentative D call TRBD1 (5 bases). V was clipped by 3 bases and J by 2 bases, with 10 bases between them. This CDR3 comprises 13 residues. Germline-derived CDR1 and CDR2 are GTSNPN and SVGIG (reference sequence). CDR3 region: CAWSVGLNTEAFF. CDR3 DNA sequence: TGTGCCTGGAGCGTGGGACTTAACACTGAAGCTTTCTTT.

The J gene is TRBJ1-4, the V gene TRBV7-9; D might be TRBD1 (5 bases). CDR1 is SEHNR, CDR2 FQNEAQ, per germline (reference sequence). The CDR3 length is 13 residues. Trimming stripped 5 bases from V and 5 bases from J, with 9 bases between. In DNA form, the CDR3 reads TGTGCCAGCAGCCGACGACAGAATGAAAAACTGTTTTTT. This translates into CASSRRQNEKLFF. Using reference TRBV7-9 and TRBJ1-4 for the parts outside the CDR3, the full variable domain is DTGVSQNPRHKITKRGQNVTFRCDPISEHNRLYWYRQTLGQGPEFLTYFQNEAQLEKSRLLSDRFSAERPKGSFSTLEIQRTEQGDSAMYLCASSRRQNEKLFFGSGTQLSVL.

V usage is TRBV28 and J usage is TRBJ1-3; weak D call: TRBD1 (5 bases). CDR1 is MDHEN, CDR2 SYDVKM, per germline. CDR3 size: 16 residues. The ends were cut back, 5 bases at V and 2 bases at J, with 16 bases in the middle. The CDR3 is CASSLTPPGPGNTIYF. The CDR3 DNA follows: TGTGCCAGCAGTCTTACTCCACCAGGGCCTGGAAACACCATATATTTT.

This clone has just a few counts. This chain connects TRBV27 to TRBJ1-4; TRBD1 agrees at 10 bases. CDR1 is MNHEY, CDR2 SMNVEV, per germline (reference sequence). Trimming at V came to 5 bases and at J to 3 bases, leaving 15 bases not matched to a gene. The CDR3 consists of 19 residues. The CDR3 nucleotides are TGTGCCAGCAGTCCTGTCCCGGGACAGGGGATTTTGGCTAATGAAAAACTGTTTTTT. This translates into CASSPVPGQGILANEKLFF.

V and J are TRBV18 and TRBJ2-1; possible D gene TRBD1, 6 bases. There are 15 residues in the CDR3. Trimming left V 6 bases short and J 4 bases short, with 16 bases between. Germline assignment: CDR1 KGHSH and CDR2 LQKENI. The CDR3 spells CASSPPGHMYNEQFF. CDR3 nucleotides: TGTGCCAGCTCTCCTCCGGGACATATGTACAATGAGCAGTTCTTC.

CDR3 residues: CASSLRLAAKETQYF. DNA of the CDR3: TGTGCCAGCTCACTTCGACTAGCGGCTAAAGAGACCCAGTACTTC. The V call is TRBV2, the J call TRBJ2-5; 9 bases fit TRBD2. This CDR3 contains 15 residues. Germline CDR1 reads SNHLY; CDR2 reads FYNNEI. Unmatched junction bases numbered 10, after V lost 8 bases and J lost 3 bases.

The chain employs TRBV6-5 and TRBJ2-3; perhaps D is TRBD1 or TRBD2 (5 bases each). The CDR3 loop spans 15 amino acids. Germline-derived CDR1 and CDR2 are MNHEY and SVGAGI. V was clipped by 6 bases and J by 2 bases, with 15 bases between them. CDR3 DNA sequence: TGTGCCAGCAGATCGAGGGGAATGGACACAGATACGCAGTATTTT. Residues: CASRSRGMDTDTQYF.

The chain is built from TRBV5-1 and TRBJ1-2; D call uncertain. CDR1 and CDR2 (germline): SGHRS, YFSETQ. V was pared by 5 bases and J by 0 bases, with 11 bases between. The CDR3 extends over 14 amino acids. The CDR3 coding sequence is TGCGCCAGCAGAGAAGGGTCGGCTAACTATGGCTACACCTTC. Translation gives CASREGSANYGYTF. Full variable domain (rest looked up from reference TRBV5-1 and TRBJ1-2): KAGVTQTPRYLIKTRGQQVTLSCSPISGHRSVSWYQQTPGQGLQFLFEYFSETQRNKGNFPGRFSGRQFSNSRSEMNVSTLELGDSALYLCASREGSANYGYTFGSGTRLTVV.